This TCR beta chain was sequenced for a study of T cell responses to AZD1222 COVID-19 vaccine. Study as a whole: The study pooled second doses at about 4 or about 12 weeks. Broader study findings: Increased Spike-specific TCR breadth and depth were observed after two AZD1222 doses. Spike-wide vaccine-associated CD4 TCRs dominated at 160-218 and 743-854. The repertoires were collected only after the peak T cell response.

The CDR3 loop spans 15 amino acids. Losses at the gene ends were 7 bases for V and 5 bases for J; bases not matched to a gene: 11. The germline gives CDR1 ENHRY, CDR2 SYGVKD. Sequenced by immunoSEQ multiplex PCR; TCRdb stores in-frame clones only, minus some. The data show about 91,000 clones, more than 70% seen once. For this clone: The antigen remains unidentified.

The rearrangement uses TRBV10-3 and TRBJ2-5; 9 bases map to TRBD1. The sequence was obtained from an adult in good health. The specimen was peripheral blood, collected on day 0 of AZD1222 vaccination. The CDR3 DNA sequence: TGTGCCATCAACCTCGAGCGCGGGACAGGGGAGACCCAGTACTTC. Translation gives CAINLERGTGETQYF.